This paragraph reports one T cell receptor (beta chain). At one end the junction does not follow the germline gene, possibly because of a read error. These data are taken from a study of cytomegalovirus exposure and HLA in healthy donors. The PCR employed 60 Vbeta primers together with 13 Jbeta primers. Clones were sequenced by immunoSEQ multiplex PCR, and TCRdb holds only the in-frame ones, with some missing. This table lists some 47,000 clones. Germline V gene lookup returns CDR1 MDHEN and CDR2 SYDVKM. This CDR3 region has 17 residues. The sample taken for sequencing was PBMCs. The TCR originated in a woman between 40 and 50 years old in good health and CMV-seronegative. This sequence joins TRBV28 and TRBJ1-5; 10 bases match TRBD1. In DNA form, the CDR3 reads TGTGCCAGCAGTGTATGGGGACAGGGGATGACGGGTCAGCCCCAGCATTTT. This sequence encodes CASSVWGQGMTGQPQHF.